A single sample gave rise to the 21 T cell receptor beta chains below, sequenced in a study of blood T cell repertoires in COVID-19. TCRdb keeps only in-frame clones here, not all; method: immunoSEQ multiplex PCR. The sample lists hundreds of thousands of clones; around 87% were seen once. Sequencing input: PBMCs or T cells enriched from blood (not recorded which). These receptors all come from a man aged 35-49 years in a cohort exposed to, infected with or recovered from COVID-19 (not recorded which).

The chain links TRBV7-9 to TRBJ1-3; D gene unclear. V was trimmed by 3 bases and J by 1 base, leaving 13 bases between them. Germline V gives CDR1 SEHNR, CDR2 FQNEAQ (reference sequence). The CDR3 has 16 residues. CDR3 residues: CASSLEGSVSGNTIYF. The DNA of the CDR3 is TGTGCCAGCAGCTTGGAGGGAAGTGTATCTGGAAACACCATATATTTT.

This chain links TRBV13 with TRBJ1-3; TRBD1 matches 10 bases. CDR1 is PRHDT and CDR2 is FYEKMQ in the germline V gene (reference sequence). V gave up 4 bases and J gave up 7 bases; unmatched junction bases: 4. The CDR3 spans 14 residues. The CDR3 loop is CASSSRQGANTIYF. CDR3 DNA: TGTGCCAGCAGCTCCAGACAGGGGGCGAACACCATATATTTT.

This chain uses TRBV4-2 with TRBJ1-4; 10 bases map to TRBD1. CDR1 and CDR2 (germline): LGHNA, YNFKEQ. CDR3 length equals 16 residues. V was pared by 0 bases and J by 7 bases, with 5 bases of the junction left unmatched. Written as DNA, the CDR3 is TGTGCCAGCAGCCAAGAACCGGGACAGGGGTTTGAAAAACTGTTTTTT. Its protein product is CASSQEPGQGFEKLFF.

This clone was seen more than once but under ten times. The rearrangement links TRBV11-2 to TRBJ2-2; the match to TRBD2 covers 11 bases. Trimming cost V 1 base and J 3 bases; bases outside gene matches: 10. This CDR3 contains 19 residues. Per the germline V gene, CDR1 is SGHAT and CDR2 is FQNNGV. The CDR3 here is CASSLAWTSGYRDTGELFF. As DNA, the CDR3 is TGTGCCAGCAGCTTAGCTTGGACTAGCGGGTATCGGGACACCGGGGAGCTGTTTTTT. The complete variable domain, with remaining parts taken from reference TRBV11-2 and TRBJ2-2, reads EAGVAQSPRYKIIEKRQSVAFWCNPISGHATLYWYQQILGQGPKLLIQFQNNGVVDDSQLPKDRFSAERLKGVDSTLKIQPAKLEDSAVYLCASSLAWTSGYRDTGELFFGEGSRLTVL.

The J gene is TRBJ2-7, the V gene TRBV6-2 or TRBV6-3; 7 bases fit TRBD2. CDR1 and CDR2 (germline): MNHEY, SVGEGT. V gave up 6 bases and J gave up 4 bases; unmatched junction bases: 6. The CDR3 is made up of 13 amino acids. Here the CDR3 reads CASSRLAGYEQYF. Written as DNA, the CDR3 is TGTGCCAGCAGCAGACTAGCAGGTTACGAGCAGTACTTC.

The gene calls are TRBV7-9 and TRBJ2-7; weak D call: TRBD2 (6 bases). There are 16 residues in the CDR3. Trimming took off 4 bases at V and 2 bases at J, with 18 bases between the two ends. Germline assignment: CDR1 SEHNR and CDR2 FQNEAQ (reference sequence). The DNA of the CDR3 is TGTGCCAGCAGCTCCAATTCTCCGGGAGTCACCTACGAGCAGTACTTC. It encodes CASSSNSPGVTYEQYF.

This clone was found once. The V gene is TRBV10-3, the J gene TRBJ2-2, with 14 bases fitting TRBD2. V shed 3 bases, J shed 4 bases, and the junction held 4 bases outside the gene matches. The CDR3 runs to 17 residues. Germline V gene lookup returns CDR1 ENHRY and CDR2 SYGVKD. The CDR3 DNA follows: TGTGCCATCAGTGATGCAGGGACTAGCGGGAGCACCGGGGAGCTGTTTTTT. It codes for CAISDAGTSGSTGELFF.

The rearrangement joins TRBV24-1 to TRBJ2-7; D unclear. The germline V gene encodes CDR1 KGHDR and CDR2 SFDVKD. V lost 1 base and J lost 3, with 6 bases in between. This CDR3 contains 13 residues. The CDR3 DNA reads TGTGCCACCAGTGATTTAAACGGCTACGAGCAGTACTTC. It yields the protein CATSDLNGYEQYF.

The rearrangement joins TRBV7-9 to TRBJ1-1, with 10 bases that match TRBD1. With V trimmed by 4 bases and J by 3 bases, 2 bases remained unmatched. CDR1 is SEHNR, CDR2 FQNEAQ, per germline (reference sequence). CDR3 size: 14 residues. CDR3 sequence: CASSSDRGHTEAFF. The CDR3 bases are TGTGCCAGCAGCTCCGACAGGGGGCACACTGAAGCTTTCTTT.

V and J are TRBV30 and TRBJ1-2; D not certain. The CDR3 length is 12 residues. Germline V gene data show CDR1 as GTSNPN and CDR2 as SVGIG (reference sequence). Trimming shortened V by 0 bases and J by 4 bases, and 6 bases separated the two germline ends. CDR3: CAWSVGVYGYTF. CDR3 bases: TGTGCCTGGAGTGTAGGAGTCTATGGCTACACCTTC.

The chain joins TRBV30 to TRBJ1-4, with D tentatively TRBD1 (5 bases). The CDR3 contains 15 residues. Trimming took off 0 bases at V and 8 bases at J, with 16 bases between the two ends. The germline V gene encodes CDR1 GTSNPN and CDR2 SVGIG (reference sequence). Here the CDR3 DNA reads TGTGCCTGGAGTGTAAATCAGCCAGGGAGGGAAAAACTGTTTTTT. Translation gives CAWSVNQPGREKLFF. The complete variable domain, with remaining parts taken from reference TRBV30 and TRBJ1-4, reads SQTIHQWPATLVQPVGSPLSLECTVEGTSNPNLYWYRQAAGRGLQLLFYSVGIGQISSEVPQNLSASRPQDRQFILSSKKLLLSDSGFYLCAWSVNQPGREKLFFGSGTQLSVL.

V is TRBV5-4 and J is TRBJ2-5, with D possibly TRBD1 on 6 matching bases. Germline V gives CDR1 SGHNT, CDR2 YYREEE (reference sequence). V was cut by 0 bases and J by 1 base, with 7 bases left in between. The CDR3 spans 14 residues. The DNA for the CDR3 is TGTGCCAGCAGCTTGGTAGGGGGCCAAGAGACCCAGTACTTC. This sequence encodes CASSLVGGQETQYF.

In its sample, this clone was seen a few times. The chain couples TRBV7-9 to TRBJ2-3, with 7 bases lining up with TRBD2. This CDR3 has 15 amino acids. Looked up from germline, CDR1 is SEHNR and CDR2 is FQNEAQ (reference sequence). V gave up 0 bases and J gave up 0 bases; unmatched junction bases: 0. The DNA of the CDR3 is TGTGCCAGCAGCTTAGCTAGCGGGAGCACAGATACGCAGTATTTT. Its protein product is CASSLASGSTDTQYF. The full variable domain, rest sourced from reference TRBV7-9 and TRBJ2-3, is DTGVSQNPRHKITKRGQNVTFRCDPISEHNRLYWYRQTLGQGPEFLTYFQNEAQLEKSRLLSDRFSAERPKGSFSTLEIQRTEQGDSAMYLCASSLASGSTDTQYFGPGTRLTVL.

This chain links TRBV30 with TRBJ2-3; 13 bases are shared with TRBD2. V trimming: 0 bases; J trimming: 4 bases; junction bases outside the gene matches: 7. The CDR3 totals 17 residues. Germline CDR1 reads GTSNPN; CDR2 reads SVGIG (reference sequence). CDR3 sequence reads: CAWSVRRTSGSADTQYF. CDR3 nucleotides: TGTGCCTGGAGTGTACGGCGGACTAGCGGGAGTGCAGATACGCAGTATTTT.

In its sample, this clone was seen once. The chain combines TRBV6-5 with TRBJ1-2; D not resolved. The V gene lost 0 bases and the J gene lost 4 bases, with 9 bases spanning the gap. Germline values: CDR1 MNHEY, CDR2 SVGAGI. The CDR3 loop spans 14 amino acids. The CDR3 region has the DNA TGTGCCAGCAGTTACTCCGGGGAGGGCTATGGCTACACCTTC. Its protein product is CASSYSGEGYGYTF.

The genes are TRBV28 and TRBJ1-2; possible D gene TRBD1, 5 bases. Trimming took 10 bases from V and 6 from J, leaving 15 bases between them. Germline V gene sequence: CDR1 MDHEN, CDR2 SYDVKM. The CDR3 length is 12 residues. This CDR3 reads CAIWGGEDGYTF. CDR3 coding DNA: TGTGCCATCTGGGGAGGGGAAGATGGCTACACCTTC.

Comments on this clone: Germline and junction disagree at one end, which may indicate a read error. The chain employs TRBV10-3 and TRBJ1-2; no clear D. There are 14 residues in the CDR3. Germline values: CDR1 ENHRY, CDR2 SYGVKD. CDR3 in DNA: TGTGCCATCAGTGAGTCCGCGGATAACCATGGCTACACCTTC. Its protein is CAISESADNHGYTF.

The J gene is TRBJ2-1, the V gene TRBV28, with 14 bases identical to TRBD2. The CDR3 loop spans 15 amino acids. From germline, CDR1 is MDHEN and CDR2 SYDVKM. The V gene end was trimmed by 9 bases and the J gene end by 8 bases; junction bases not matched to a gene: 9. CDR3 coding DNA: TGTGCCAGTCACCTGGGGACTAGCGGGAGTTATGAGCAGTTCTTC. Its protein product is CASHLGTSGSYEQFF.

The J gene is TRBJ2-1, the V gene TRBV7-6, with D unclear. V gave up 0 bases and J gave up 8 bases, with 5 bases separating them. Germline values: CDR1 SGHVS, CDR2 FNYEAQ. CDR3 length equals 12 residues. CDR3 region: CASSLASYEQFF. In nucleotides, the CDR3 is TGTGCCAGCAGCTTAGCTTCCTATGAGCAGTTCTTC.

The gene calls are TRBV27 and TRBJ2-7; 8 bases line up with TRBD2. Germline trimming cut 3 bases from V and 0 bases from J; bases unmatched to any gene: 4. Germline assignment: CDR1 MNHEY and CDR2 SMNVEV (reference sequence). The CDR3 length is 15 residues. The CDR3 sequence: CASSFSGVSSYEQYF. DNA of the CDR3: TGTGCCAGCAGTTTTAGCGGGGTAAGCTCCTACGAGCAGTACTTC.

V and J are TRBV18 and TRBJ2-2; 8 bases line up with TRBD1. The CDR3 runs to 17 residues. Trimming at V came to 2 bases and at J to 4 bases, leaving 9 bases not matched to a gene. Germline CDR1 is KGHSH and CDR2 is LQKENI. The CDR3 spells CASSPFGQGARTGELFF. Here the CDR3 DNA reads TGTGCCAGCTCACCATTTGGGCAGGGGGCTCGCACCGGGGAGCTGTTTTTT.